The 9 T cell receptor beta chains below were found in one sample sequenced in a study of cytotoxic CD8 clonotypes in ibrutinib-treated CLL. The method was immunoSEQ multiplex PCR; TCRdb's version includes in-frame clones alone and lacks a portion of them. The repertoire holds roughly 300,000 clones, with about 72% as singletons. Material: PBMCs, obtained at disease progression, from a patient treated with ibrutinib. The receptors originated from a human donor with chronic lymphocytic leukemia.

This sequence joins TRBV2 and TRBJ1-6, with 9 bases matching TRBD1. The CDR3 consists of 15 residues. V gave up 6 bases and J gave up 10 bases; unmatched junction bases: 10. CDR1 is SNHLY and CDR2 is FYNNEI in the germline V gene. This chain's CDR3 is CASSHRTGEGSPLHF. CDR3 coding DNA: TGTGCCAGCAGCCATCGGACAGGGGAGGGCTCACCCCTCCACTTT. Full variable domain (rest looked up from reference TRBV2 and TRBJ1-6): EPEVTQTPSHQVTQMGQEVILRCVPISNHLYFYWYRQILGQKVEFLVSFYNNEISEKSEIFDDQFSVERPDGSNFTLKIRSTKLEDSAMYFCASSHRTGEGSPLHFGNGTRLTVT.

This clone was detected only a few times. The chain has TRBV11-1 and TRBJ2-1; D is ambiguous. Germline-derived CDR1 and CDR2 are SGHAT and FQDESV (reference sequence). V was trimmed by 3 bases and J by 9 bases, leaving 3 bases between them. The CDR3 loop spans 10 amino acids. CDR3 coding DNA: TGTGCCAGCAGCTTTTCTGAGCAGTTCTTC. It specifies CASSFSEQFF. Full variable domain (outside the CDR3, taken from reference TRBV11-1 and TRBJ2-1): EAEVAQSPRYKITEKSQAVAFWCDPISGHATLYWYRQILGQGPELLVQFQDESVVDDSQLPKDRFSAERLKGVDSTLKIQPAELGDSAMYLCASSFSEQFFGPGTRLTVL.

The gene calls are TRBV2 and TRBJ1-5; weak D call: TRBD1 (5 bases). This CDR3 is 13 amino acids long. Trimming shortened V by 5 bases and J by 6 bases, and 11 bases separated the two germline ends. Per germline, CDR1 SNHLY and CDR2 FYNNEI. Here the CDR3 DNA reads TGTGCCAGCAGTCTCAGGGAGGGTCAGCCCCAGCATTTT. Translated, it gives CASSLREGQPQHF. Supplemented by reference TRBV2 and TRBJ1-5, the full variable domain reads EPEVTQTPSHQVTQMGQEVILRCVPISNHLYFYWYRQILGQKVEFLVSFYNNEISEKSEIFDDQFSVERPDGSNFTLKIRSTKLEDSAMYFCASSLREGQPQHFGDGTRLSIL.

The chain uses TRBV19 and TRBJ2-1; 13 bases fit TRBD2. The germline gives CDR1 LNHDA, CDR2 SQIVND (reference sequence). The ends lost 4 bases at V and 7 bases at J; junction bases unmatched: 7. The CDR3 is 16 residues long. The CDR3 spells CASSRRGTSGKNEQFF. The DNA for the CDR3 is TGTGCCAGTAGTAGGCGCGGGACTAGCGGGAAAAATGAGCAGTTCTTC.

The V call is TRBV10-1, the J call TRBJ1-3; D remains unclear. V was pared by 2 bases and J by 0 bases, with 8 bases between. Germline CDR1 WNHNN, CDR2 SYGVQD (reference sequence). The CDR3 sequence is 15 residues long. The CDR3 is CASSENSFSGNTIYF. DNA of the CDR3: TGCGCCAGCAGTGAGAACAGCTTCTCTGGAAACACCATATATTTT.

This chain connects TRBV5-1 to TRBJ2-5; 8 bases fit TRBD1. This CDR3 region has 15 residues. Per the germline V gene, CDR1 is SGHRS and CDR2 is YFSETQ. Germline trimming cut 0 bases from V and 2 bases from J; bases unmatched to any gene: 3. CDR3 coding DNA: TGCGCCAGCAGCTTGGACGACAGGGGTCAAGAGACCCAGTACTTC. The encoded protein is CASSLDDRGQETQYF.

The chain joins TRBV6-5 to TRBJ1-1; D uncertain. V was shortened by 10 bases and J by 5 bases, with 14 bases between the two germline ends. Germline assignment: CDR1 MNHEY and CDR2 SVGAGI. The CDR3 sequence is 12 residues long. The CDR3 sequence: CATRRAWTEAFF. CDR3 nucleotide sequence: TGTGCCACCAGACGCGCGTGGACTGAAGCTTTCTTT.

This clone was recorded a few times. The J gene is TRBJ2-5, the V gene TRBV5-4; TRBD1 matches 7 bases. This CDR3 has 14 amino acids. V lost 0 bases to trimming and J lost 5 bases; unmatched junction nucleotides: 4. Germline V lookup: CDR1 SGHNT, CDR2 YYREEE (reference sequence). Here the CDR3 reads CASSLGQGLETQYF. In DNA, the CDR3 is TGTGCCAGCAGCTTGGGACAGGGTTTGGAGACCCAGTACTTC.

V and J are TRBV4-1 and TRBJ2-4; tentatively, D is TRBD2 (6 bases). The CDR3 has 15 amino acids. V was clipped by 2 bases and J by 5 bases, with 13 bases between them. The V gene's germline CDR1 is MGHRA and CDR2 YSYEKL. CDR3 bases: TGCGCCAGCAGCCAAAAGTACCCTAGCGAAAACATTCAGTACTTC. This translates into CASSQKYPSENIQYF.